What follows are 4 T cell receptor beta chains derived from one specimen sequenced in a study of Tregs in tolerant kidney transplant recipients. Using immunoSEQ multiplex PCR, the repertoire was profiled, and TCRdb retains in-frame clones only, with some absent. The profile shows about 73,000 clones, nearly 98% of them singletons. The sequencing here drew on CD4+ T cells from blood, taken before the transplant. These receptors all come from a human donor who received a combined kidney and bone marrow transplant.

The chain recombines TRBV30 with TRBJ1-1; possibly TRBD1 for D (6 bases). Germline V gene lookup returns CDR1 GTSNPN and CDR2 SVGIG (reference sequence). V lost 4 bases, J lost 1 base, and 10 bases lay in between. The CDR3 sequence is 13 residues long. CDR3 amino acids: CAWTGARNTEAFF. The CDR3, as DNA: TGTGCCTGGACAGGGGCTAGGAACACTGAAGCTTTCTTT.

V usage is TRBV27 and J usage is TRBJ2-7, with 10 bases that match TRBD2. The CDR3 is 13 amino acids. Trimming took 7 bases from V and 2 from J; bases not matched to a gene: 2. The germline V gene has CDR1 MNHEY and CDR2 SMNVEV (reference sequence). As DNA, the CDR3 is TGTGCCAGCAATAGCGGGGGGCCCTACGAGCAGTACTTC. Its translation is CASNSGGPYEQYF.

The V gene is TRBV6-1, the J gene TRBJ1-5; no reliable D call. Trimming pared 2 bases from V and 9 bases from J, leaving 14 bases between. CDR3 length: 14 amino acids. CDR1 is MNHNS and CDR2 is SASEGT in the germline V gene. CDR3 in DNA: TGTGCCAGCAGTGAAAGGACGGACTTAAGGCCCCAGCATTTT. This translates into CASSERTDLRPQHF.

This sequence joins TRBV29-1 and TRBJ1-1; D is undetermined. CDR1 is SQVTM and CDR2 is ANQGSEA in the germline V gene. The CDR3 has 11 residues. V lost 5 bases and J lost 5, with 9 bases in between. The chain's CDR3 is CSVMWSTEAFF. The CDR3 coding sequence is TGCAGCGTTATGTGGAGTACTGAAGCTTTCTTT.